This TCR beta chain comes out of a study of blood T cell repertoires in COVID-19. At the level of the study: Sites in the United States, Italy and Spain provided acute and convalescent COVID-19 samples. The analysed material was cDNA or gDNA that came from T cells, B-cell-depleted T cells, or PBMCs.

Original processing methods: Scientists estimated how many nucleated cells there were by amplifying reference gene primers. The assay was immunoSEQ multiplex PCR, and TCRdb's table has in-frame clones only and misses some. V and J calls and clone size follow that table, whereas D and trimming were derived from the DNA. The top ten clones hold roughly 2.7% of a sample with about 49,000 clones, approximately 80% of them seen once. CDR1 and CDR2 from the germline V gene are LNHNV and YYDKDF (reference sequence). V shed 4 bases and J shed 3 bases, with 12 bases lying between them. The CDR3 consists of 14 residues.

The sequencing input was peripheral blood. The chain combines TRBV15 with TRBJ1-2; D gene unclear. This TCR came from a woman in her sixties or seventies with acute or convalescent COVID-19. Here the CDR3 DNA reads TGTGCCACCAGCACGCGACGGGGTGACTATGGCTACACCTTC. This gives the protein CATSTRRGDYGYTF.